What follows are 21 T cell receptor beta chains derived from one specimen sequenced in a study of OX40 agonist ivuxolimab in advanced cancers. The table came from immunoSEQ multiplex PCR; TCRdb's copy has only in-frame clones and leaves some out. The sample shows some 16,000 clones, 80% to 90% of them seen only once. Sequences were derived from CD4+ or CD8+ T cells sorted from blood, sampled in a trial of the OX40 agonist ivuxolimab. The origin of the receptors is an adult with an advanced solid tumor such as melanoma, head and neck, liver or kidney cancer.

The rearrangement uses TRBV28 and TRBJ2-1; D gene uncertain. In germline, CDR1 is MDHEN, CDR2 SYDVKM. CDR3 length: 12 amino acids. V lost 5 bases to trimming and J lost 4 bases, with 6 bases between them. The CDR3 region is CASSPLYNEQFF. CDR3 DNA: TGTGCCAGCAGTCCCCTTTACAATGAGCAGTTCTTC.

The chain links TRBV28 to TRBJ1-5; D not resolved. V dropped 5 bases and J dropped 4 bases, with 12 bases sitting between them. From germline, CDR1 is MDHEN and CDR2 SYDVKM. CDR3 length: 14 amino acids. CDR3 in DNA: TGTGCCAGCAGTCTGGCCCTTATGAATCAGCCCCAGCATTTT. Its translation: CASSLALMNQPQHF.

This rearrangement joins TRBV7-8 to TRBJ2-1; 14 nucleotides line up with TRBD2. There are 17 residues in the CDR3. Germline V gene data show CDR1 as SGHVS and CDR2 as FQNEAQ. Unmatched junction bases numbered 5, after V lost 5 bases and J lost 2 bases. The CDR3 DNA sequence: TGTGCCAGCAGCCCCACGACTAGCGGGAGGGCCTACAATGAGCAGTTCTTC. As protein: CASSPTTSGRAYNEQFF.

The V and J genes are TRBV27 and TRBJ2-3; the D is unclear. Germline-derived CDR1 and CDR2 are MNHEY and SMNVEV (reference sequence). The CDR3 loop spans 13 amino acids. Trimming pared 0 bases from V and 7 bases from J, leaving 8 bases between. For the CDR3, the DNA is TGTGCCAGCAGTTTATCGACGATCAATACGCAGTATTTT. Residues: CASSLSTINTQYF.

The chain joins TRBV9 to TRBJ2-1, with D possibly being TRBD1 or TRBD2 (5 bases each). The CDR3 sequence is 14 residues long. Germline CDR1 and CDR2: SGDLS and YYNGEE. Between the trimmed V and J ends, which lost 6 bases and 6 bases, there was a span of 16 bases. CDR3 nucleotide sequence: TGTGCCAGCACCCAACGAGAGGGGCCCAATGAGCAGTTCTTC. Translating gives CASTQREGPNEQFF.

CDR3 in DNA: TGTGCCAGCAGTTCCCTTGGGATAGACTCCTACAATGAGCAGTTCTTC. It codes for CASSSLGIDSYNEQFF. The rearrangement uses TRBV28 and TRBJ2-1; D is unclear. Trimming stripped 4 bases from V and 0 bases from J, with 13 bases between. CDR1 is MDHEN and CDR2 is SYDVKM in the germline V gene. The CDR3 loop spans 16 amino acids.

This chain joins TRBV28 and TRBJ2-7; D might be TRBD1 (6 bases). In germline, CDR1 is MDHEN, CDR2 SYDVKM. V was pared by 3 bases and J by 7 bases, with 13 bases between. This CDR3 spans 13 amino acids. The CDR3 DNA reads TGTGCCAGCAGTTTTTACGGACAGCGTGAGCAGTACTTC. Translation gives CASSFYGQREQYF.

V is TRBV2 and J is TRBJ2-5; TRBD1 agrees at 7 bases. V lost 6 bases to trimming and J lost 4 bases; unmatched junction nucleotides: 8. This CDR3 comprises 14 residues. The V gene's germline CDR1 is SNHLY and CDR2 FYNNEI. The DNA of the CDR3 is TGTGCCAGCAGGCTAACAGGGGTGGGAGAGACCCAGTACTTC. Its protein product is CASRLTGVGETQYF.

CDR3 in amino acids: CASSQWEKNSYEQYF. The CDR3 region has the DNA TGCGCCAGCAGTCAATGGGAGAAGAACTCCTACGAGCAGTACTTC. V and J are TRBV23-1 and TRBJ2-7; TRBD2 is a possible D gene (5 bases). TRBV23-1 is assigned to the ORF class and has an uncertain function. Trimming took 1 base from V and 0 from J, leaving 10 bases between them. The CDR3 runs 15 residues.

In this sample, this clone turned up once. The genes are TRBV18 and TRBJ2-2; possibly TRBD2 for D (5 bases). There are 14 residues in the CDR3. The germline V gene encodes CDR1 KGHSH and CDR2 LQKENI. V shed 8 bases and J shed 0 bases, with 10 bases lying between them. The CDR3 protein is CASVPAANTGELFF. The DNA of the CDR3 is TGTGCCAGCGTACCAGCGGCGAACACCGGGGAGCTGTTTTTT.

The chain employs TRBV18 and TRBJ2-1; D perhaps matches TRBD2 (5 bases). Germline-derived CDR1 and CDR2 are KGHSH and LQKENI. This CDR3 contains 13 residues. V gave up 5 bases and J gave up 10 bases, with 15 bases separating them. The CDR3 protein is CASSTTTTREQFF. CDR3 nucleotide sequence: TGTGCCAGCTCAACCACGACTACCAGGGAGCAGTTCTTC.

The chain combines TRBV25-1 with TRBJ1-4; 11 bases fit TRBD1. V was pared by 4 bases and J by 8 bases, with 3 bases of the junction left unmatched. The CDR3 is made up of 14 amino acids. Germline V CDR1 and CDR2: MGHDK, SYGVNS. CDR3 nucleotide sequence: TGTGCCAGCAGTGGGACAGGGGGCAGAGAAAAACTGTTTTTT. This translates into CASSGTGGREKLFF.

The chain links TRBV28 to TRBJ2-1; 7 nucleotides match TRBD2. Germline loops: CDR1 MDHEN, CDR2 SYDVKM. The trim removed 5 bases at V and 9 bases at J, leaving 4 bases unmatched. CDR3 length: 12 residues. The CDR3 DNA reads TGTGCCAGCAGTCGACTAGCCGGTGAGCAGTTCTTC. Protein product: CASSRLAGEQFF.

This clone appeared once. The V and J genes are TRBV28 and TRBJ1-1, with D uncertain. The CDR3 spans 15 residues. The germline V gene encodes CDR1 MDHEN and CDR2 SYDVKM. V was shortened by 5 bases and J by 2 bases, with 15 bases between the two germline ends. The CDR3 coding sequence is TGTGCCAGCAGTAGACGGACGATGGGAAACACTGAAGCTTTCTTT. It specifies CASSRRTMGNTEAFF.

V gene TRBV19 combines with J gene TRBJ2-1; 9 nucleotides match TRBD1. Germline lookup yields CDR1 LNHDA and CDR2 SQIVND (reference sequence). With 8 bases clipped from V and 7 bases from J, the junction kept 9 bases outside the gene matches. The CDR3 totals 14 residues. This CDR3 reads CASARQGVGNEQFF. CDR3 in DNA: TGTGCCAGTGCCCGACAGGGGGTCGGTAATGAGCAGTTCTTC.

This clone was found a few times. The chain has TRBV28 and TRBJ2-7, with 12 positions matching TRBD2. The CDR3 covers 15 residues. Trimming removed 6 bases from V and 5 bases from J; junction bases left unmatched: 8. Germline V gene data show CDR1 as MDHEN and CDR2 as SYDVKM. The CDR3 is CASSELAGGLNEQYF. For the CDR3, the DNA is TGTGCCAGCAGCGAACTAGCGGGAGGACTCAACGAGCAGTACTTC.

This chain links TRBV18 with TRBJ2-2; 7 nucleotides agree with TRBD1. This CDR3 contains 16 residues. With 6 bases clipped from V and 0 bases from J, the junction kept 7 bases outside the gene matches. CDR1 is KGHSH and CDR2 is LQKENI in the germline V gene. The CDR3 is CASSPTGAANTGELFF. The CDR3 DNA sequence: TGTGCCAGCTCCCCAACAGGGGCAGCGAACACCGGGGAGCTGTTTTTT.

The rearrangement links TRBV10-3 to TRBJ1-1; D call uncertain. Germline CDR1 and CDR2: ENHRY and SYGVKD. V shed 2 bases and J shed 1 base, with 8 bases lying between them. The CDR3 has 14 amino acids. The CDR3 is CAISERVGNTEAFF. DNA for the CDR3: TGTGCCATCAGTGAGAGGGTTGGGAACACTGAAGCTTTCTTT.

The chain has TRBV28 and TRBJ2-7; weak D call: TRBD2 (6 bases). There are 14 residues in the CDR3. The V gene lost 8 bases and the J gene lost 4 bases, with 18 bases spanning the gap. Germline V gene sequence: CDR1 MDHEN, CDR2 SYDVKM. The CDR3: CASSTWRARYEQYF. For the CDR3, the DNA is TGTGCCAGCTCCACGTGGAGGGCGCGGTACGAGCAGTACTTC.

This sequence joins TRBV28 and TRBJ1-6; D gene unclear. The germline gives CDR1 MDHEN, CDR2 SYDVKM. There are 13 residues in the CDR3. V was pared by 6 bases and J by 7 bases, with 10 bases between. The CDR3 is CASSGVPNSPLHF. The CDR3 DNA reads as TGTGCCAGCAGCGGGGTACCAAATTCACCCCTCCACTTT.

This clone has only a few counts. The chain joins TRBV6-1 to TRBJ2-7; D is unclear. The V gene's germline CDR1 is MNHNS and CDR2 SASEGT. The length of the CDR3 is 12 residues. Deletions cut 2 bases from V and 3 bases from J, with 5 bases between. The CDR3 region is CASSERIYEQYF. The DNA of the CDR3 is TGTGCCAGCAGTGAAAGGATCTACGAGCAGTACTTC.